This TCR beta chain stems from a study of lung T cells in sarcoidosis with Löfgren's syndrome. Study-level results: Shared TRAV12-1 and TRBV2 CDR3 motifs were reported across several patients.

The CDR3 sequence is 13 residues long. Trimming removed 4 bases from V and 5 bases from J; junction bases left unmatched: 7. Germline V gene lookup returns CDR1 GTSNPN and CDR2 SVGIG (reference sequence). Comments on this clonotype: What it binds is not known. A clone one base away is much larger, so this may be a read error.

One entry per CDR3 protein results from TCRdb running MiXCR on the reads. The table lists 9,300 or so distinct CDR3 sequences, just under 20% of them singletons. The TCR sequence derives from a human donor with sarcoidosis (Löfgren's syndrome or another form), or a control subject (not recorded which). The genes are TRBV30 and TRBJ2-5; TRBD1 matches at 7 bases. The sequencing sample was made of CD4+ T cells from bronchoalveolar lavage. For the CDR3, the DNA is TGTGCCTGGAAGGGGGCAGTCTGGGAGACCCAGTACTTC. Its protein is CAWKGAVWETQYF.